This T cell receptor (beta chain) is from a study of T cells after yellow fever vaccination. Overall study results and limits: Most clones from primary vaccination resurfaced after the booster (about 96% CD4, over 85% CD8).

TCR cDNA was made by 5'RACE template switching, adding a universal primer site and UMIs. TCRdb ran MiXCR on the 5' RACE reads and lists one entry per CDR3 protein. The sample has hundreds of thousands of distinct CDR3 sequences, over 5% seen once. This clonotype was detected only a few times. Antigen: not known. Losses at the gene ends were 3 bases for V and 5 bases for J; bases not matched to a gene: 9. This CDR3 has 15 amino acids. Germline V gene lookup returns CDR1 DFQATT and CDR2 SNEGSKA (reference sequence). This sequence joins TRBV20-1 and TRBJ2-5; 10 bases are shared with TRBD2. The sample was PBMCs, taken 5 days after the yellow fever booster vaccination. This receptor was identified in a man in his thirties or forties who received the YFV17D yellow fever vaccine. CDR3 nucleotides: TGCAGTGCTAGCGAAAGCGGGAGGGCCTCGGAGACCCAGTACTTC. This codes for CSASESGRASETQYF.